The rows below give T cell receptor beta chains drawn from one sample of a study of blood T cell repertoires in COVID-19. Sequencing used immunoSEQ multiplex PCR; TCRdb keeps in-frame clones, though not all of them. The sample consists of roughly 280,000 clones, around 85% of them appearing once. Sequenced sample: peripheral blood. These receptor sequences come from a woman in her sixties or seventies with acute or convalescent COVID-19. Each CDR3 is given with its conserved first and last residue. Fields, in order: D gene, clone size, J gene, V gene, CDR3 DNA, CDR3 protein. A D gene is named only where the DNA matches it firmly. Only part of the rows carry a size: once, few, many, or a class if the clone is expanded.

- | - | TRBJ2-3 | TRBV24-1 | TGTGCCACCAGTGATCCCTCGAGGCCCACGCAGTATTTT | CATSDPSRPTQYF
- | - | TRBJ1-5 | TRBV7-4 | TGTGCCAGCAGCTTAGGGGGTCGCCGGGGGACCCAGCCCCAGCATTTT | CASSLGGRRGTQPQHF
- | - | TRBJ2-7 | TRBV7-3 | TGTGCCAGCAGCTTTCTGGAGGGAGGCGAGCAGTACTTC | CASSFLEGGEQYF
TRBD1 | - | TRBJ2-2 | TRBV5-1 | TGCGCCAGCAGCTTGAGGGACAGGGGCCGTGGCACCGGGGAGCTGTTTTTT | CASSLRDRGRGTGELFF
- | - | TRBJ2-7 | TRBV5-5 | TGTGCCAGCAGCTTGGGAACTTTGTGGGAGCAGTACTTC | CASSLGTLWEQYF
- | - | TRBJ1-1 | TRBV30 | TGTGCCTGGAGCTCTTCGCGAGGACTTGGAACTTTCTTT | CAWSSSRGLGTFF
- | - | TRBJ2-1 | TRBV12-5 | TGTGCTAGTGGTCCAGGGGTGGGTGAGCAGTTCTTC | CASGPGVGEQFF
- | - | TRBJ1-2 | TRBV7-3 | TGTGCCAGCAGCTTAGAGGGAGGAGTAGGTGGCTACACCTTC | CASSLEGGVGGYTF
- | - | TRBJ1-6 | TRBV29-1 | TGCAGCGTTGCCGAGGCGGGAGTCGGTAATTCACCCCTCCACTTT | CSVAEAGVGNSPLHF
TRBD1 | - | TRBJ2-2 | TRBV11-2 | TGTGCCAGCAGCCCCGGGACAGTAGGCACCGGGGAGCTGTTTTTT | CASSPGTVGTGELFF
- | - | TRBJ2-1 | TRBV10-3 | TGTGCCATCAGTGTTGGGGGGGGCCGTGCGTTCTTC | CAISVGGGRAFF
- | once | TRBJ1-2 | TRBV2 | TGTGCCAGCAGTGCAACAGGAGGGATCTATGGCTACACCTTC | CASSATGGIYGYTF
- | - | TRBJ1-1 | TRBV2 | TGTGCCAGCAGTGGAGGAGGAGCTGAAGCTTTCTTT | CASSGGGAEAFF
- | - | TRBJ1-4 | TRBV7-2 | TGTGCCAGCAGCTTACTGGGGCTAAATGAAAAACTGTTTTTT | CASSLLGLNEKLFF
- | - | TRBJ1-1 | TRBV20-1 | TGCAGTGCTGGACAGCACACTGAAGCTTTCTTT | CSAGQHTEAFF
- | - | TRBJ1-1 | TRBV5-1 | TGCGCCAGCAGCCCGAGGGCAGGGACAAACACTGAAGCTTTCTTT | CASSPRAGTNTEAFF
TRBD1 | - | TRBJ2-5 | TRBV2 | TGTGCCAGCACCCGGGACAGGGGGCAAGAGACCCAGTACTTC | CASTRDRGQETQYF
- | - | TRBJ1-1 | TRBV5-4 | TGTGCCAGCAGCCCCAGGGCGGACACTGAAGCTTTCTTT | CASSPRADTEAFF
TRBD2 | - | TRBJ2-7 | TRBV11-3 | TGTGCCAGCAGCGAGCGGGGGACCTACGAGCAGTACTTC | CASSERGTYEQYF
TRBD2 | - | TRBJ2-1 | TRBV2 | TGTGCCAGCGGTCGGGTAGCGGGGGCCGTCAATGAGCAGTTCTTC | CASGRVAGAVNEQFF
- | - | TRBJ1-1 | TRBV27 | TGTGCCAGCAGTTTATCGGGGAGGTTCTGGGTGGGTACTGAAGCTTTCTTT | CASSLSGRFWVGTEAFF
- | - | TRBJ1-4 | TRBV6-5 | TGTGCCAGCAGTTACCCGCTAGGTGGTGAAAAACTGTTTTTT | CASSYPLGGEKLFF
TRBD1 | - | TRBJ1-4 | TRBV5-6 | TGTGCCAGCAGCTTCTACCAAACAGGGGCAACTAATGAAAAACTGTTTTTT | CASSFYQTGATNEKLFF
- | - | TRBJ2-7 | TRBV12-3/TRBV12-4 | TGTGCCAGCAGTTTAGCAGCCAACTACGAGCAGTACTTC | CASSLAANYEQYF
- | - | TRBJ1-1 | TRBV20-1 | TGCAGTGCTAGTCGACCCCCGGGGACTGAAGCTTTCTTT | CSASRPPGTEAFF
TRBD2 | - | TRBJ2-3 | TRBV30 | TGTGCCTGGAGTGTTTTTAGCGGGGGGGCCACAGATACGCAGTATTTT | CAWSVFSGGATDTQYF
- | - | TRBJ1-3 | TRBV6-5 | TGTGCCAGCGGCGGGGCAAACTCTGGAAACACCATATATTTT | CASGGANSGNTIYF
- | - | TRBJ1-2 | TRBV29-1 | TGCAGCGTTGAAGGTCGGGACTTTGGCTACACCTTC | CSVEGRDFGYTF
- | few | TRBJ1-3 | TRBV30 | TGTGCCTGGAGTGGGGACTTCGTAGGAAACACCATATATTTT | CAWSGDFVGNTIYF
TRBD2 | - | TRBJ2-7 | TRBV18 | TGTGCCAGCTCACCACGGCCGCCGGGGGGCTCCTACGAGCAGTACTTC | CASSPRPPGGSYEQYF
- | - | TRBJ1-4 | TRBV5-8 | TGTGCCAGCAGCCCCCCACTAGGTCTGGGCGATGAAAAACTGTTTTTT | CASSPPLGLGDEKLFF
TRBD1 | few | TRBJ1-1 | TRBV6-5 | TGTGCCGGCAGACAGGGGAACACTGAAGCTTTCTTT | CAGRQGNTEAFF
TRBD2 | - | TRBJ2-3 | TRBV19 | TGTGCCAGTAGTATCGGACTAGCGGGGGGTACTTGGTACGCTGATACGCAGTATTTT | CASSIGLAGGTWYADTQYF
- | - | TRBJ1-1 | TRBV2 | TGTGCCAGCAGTAGGAGGGGCTCTGGCACTGAAGCTTTCTTT | CASSRRGSGTEAFF
- | once | TRBJ1-2 | TRBV4-2 | TGTGCCAGCAGCCACAATCCAGGGGCCTGGGGTGCTGGCTACACCTTC | CASSHNPGAWGAGYTF
- | - | TRBJ1-1 | TRBV5-6 | TGTGCCAGCAGCTTGGTAGGGAGCACTGAAGCTTTCTTT | CASSLVGSTEAFF
- | - | TRBJ2-2 | TRBV5-5 | TGTGCCAGCAGCTTTGGCCATACCACCGGGGAGCTGTTTTTT | CASSFGHTTGELFF
- | - | TRBJ2-7 | TRBV11-1 | TGTGCCAGCAGCTTACTGGGGGGCTACGAGCAGTACTTC | CASSLLGGYEQYF